Listed here is a single T cell receptor (beta chain). Its antigen remains unknown. For the second PCR, which ran for roughly 6 to 12 cycles, a sample-barcoded 5' primer and a J-beta primer mix were used. All samples yielded 3 million or more CDR3-containing paired-end reads. Each CDR3 protein is one row after TCRdb ran MiXCR on the 5' RACE reads. The profile shows around 1,800,000 distinct CDR3 sequences, roughly 43% of them singletons. This sample is drawn from a study of blood T cells in healthy people across ages. General study points: With naive T cell percentage, TCR beta diversity showed a strong correlation.

This clonotype was sampled from a human donor in good health. The sample was blood.

CDR3 in amino acids: CANGGLDSSPDGYTF. The CDR3 coding sequence is TGTGCCAACGGGGGCCTGGACTCGTCCCCCGATGGCTACACCTTC. This chain connects TRBV2 to TRBJ1-2; perhaps TRBD1 as D (6 bases). The V gene lost 10 bases and the J gene lost 6 bases, with 24 bases spanning the gap. Germline CDR1 is SNHLY and CDR2 is FYNNEI. The CDR3 loop spans 15 amino acids.